The sequence of this T cell receptor (beta chain) was determined in a study of monozygotic twins with cystic fibrosis. The CDR3 extends over 17 amino acids. The germline V gene has CDR1 SQVTM and CDR2 ANQGSEA. V shed 0 bases, J shed 5 bases, and the junction held 12 bases outside the gene matches. TCRdb's copy holds only in-frame clones and misses some; the assay was immunoSEQ multiplex PCR. The table lists about 17,000 clones, about 96% of them singletons. Sequenced material: blood. This clonotype was obtained from a girl aged 2-10 years with cystic fibrosis. This chain links TRBV29-1 with TRBJ2-5, with 10 nucleotides matching TRBD2. CDR3 residues: CSVEDLLRASGGETQYF. In nucleotides, the CDR3 is TGCAGCGTTGAAGATCTTCTAAGGGCTAGCGGGGGCGAGACCCAGTACTTC.